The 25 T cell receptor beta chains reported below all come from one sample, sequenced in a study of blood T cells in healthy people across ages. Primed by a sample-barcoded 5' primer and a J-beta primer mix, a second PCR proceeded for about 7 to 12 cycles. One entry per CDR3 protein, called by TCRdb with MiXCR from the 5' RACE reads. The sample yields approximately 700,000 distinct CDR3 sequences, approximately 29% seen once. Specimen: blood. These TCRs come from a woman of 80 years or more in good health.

CDR3 protein: CASGLAGELHMQYF. DNA for the CDR3: TGTGCCAGCGGACTAGCGGGGGAGCTGCATATGCAGTACTTC. The chain recombines TRBV12-3 or TRBV12-4 with TRBJ2-7, with 13 positions matching TRBD2. The J segment lost 9 bases and the V segment lost 8 bases, leaving 10 bases of the junction unmatched. The CDR3 spans 14 residues.

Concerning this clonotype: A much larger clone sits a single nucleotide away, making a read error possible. The CDR3 DNA reads as TGCAGTGCTCCCACCACGGGTATGGGAACTGAAGCTTTCTTT. This gives the protein CSAPTTGMGTEAFF. V gene TRBV20-1 combines with J gene TRBJ1-1; the D is unclear. The V end lost 5 bases, the J end lost 5 bases, and 18 bases lay between the germline ends. The CDR3 sequence is 14 residues long. The V gene's germline CDR1 is DFQATT and CDR2 SNEGSKA (reference sequence).

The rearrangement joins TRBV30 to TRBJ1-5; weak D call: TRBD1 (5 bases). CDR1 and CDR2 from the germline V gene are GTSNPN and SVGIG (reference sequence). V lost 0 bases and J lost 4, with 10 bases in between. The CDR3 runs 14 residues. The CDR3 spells CAWSVGKGNQPQHF. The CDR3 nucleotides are TGTGCCTGGAGTGTAGGGAAGGGGAATCAGCCCCAGCATTTT.

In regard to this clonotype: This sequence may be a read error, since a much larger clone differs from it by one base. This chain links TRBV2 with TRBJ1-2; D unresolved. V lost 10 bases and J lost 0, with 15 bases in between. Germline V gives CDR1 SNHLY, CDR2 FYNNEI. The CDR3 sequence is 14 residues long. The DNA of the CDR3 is TGTGCCAACCGCGGGCATCAAGCTAACTATGGCTACACCTTC. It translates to CANRGHQANYGYTF.

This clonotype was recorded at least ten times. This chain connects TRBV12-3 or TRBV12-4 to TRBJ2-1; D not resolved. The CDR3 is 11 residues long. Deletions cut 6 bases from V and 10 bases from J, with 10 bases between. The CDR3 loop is CASSQSREQFF. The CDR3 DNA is TGTGCCAGCAGCCAGAGTCGGGAGCAGTTCTTC.

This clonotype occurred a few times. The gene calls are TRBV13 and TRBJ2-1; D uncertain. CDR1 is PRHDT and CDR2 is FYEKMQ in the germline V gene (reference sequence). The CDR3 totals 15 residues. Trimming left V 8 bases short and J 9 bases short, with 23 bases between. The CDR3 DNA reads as TGTGCCAGCCTAAGGCAGGCGCCAAGTTTAGGTGAGCAGTTCTTC. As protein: CASLRQAPSLGEQFF.

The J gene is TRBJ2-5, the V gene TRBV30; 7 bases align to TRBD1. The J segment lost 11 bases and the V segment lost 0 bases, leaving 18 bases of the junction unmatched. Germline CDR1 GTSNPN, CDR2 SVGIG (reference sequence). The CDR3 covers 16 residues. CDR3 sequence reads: CAWSVDGAGGLNEQYF. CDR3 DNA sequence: TGTGCCTGGAGTGTAGACGGGGCAGGGGGATTAAATGAGCAGTACTTC.

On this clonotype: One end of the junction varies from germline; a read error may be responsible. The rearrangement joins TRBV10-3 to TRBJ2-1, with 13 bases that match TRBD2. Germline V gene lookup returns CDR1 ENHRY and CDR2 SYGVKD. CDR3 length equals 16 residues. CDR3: CAVSPTSGGPSYEQFF. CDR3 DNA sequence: TGTGCCGTCAGCCCGACTAGCGGGGGGCCTTCCTACGAGCAGTTCTTC.

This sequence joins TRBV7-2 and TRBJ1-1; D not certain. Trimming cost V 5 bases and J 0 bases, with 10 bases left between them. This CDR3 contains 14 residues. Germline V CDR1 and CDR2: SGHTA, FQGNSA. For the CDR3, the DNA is TGTGCCAGCAGCCATCGGGTTATGAACACTGAAGCTTTCTTT. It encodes CASSHRVMNTEAFF.

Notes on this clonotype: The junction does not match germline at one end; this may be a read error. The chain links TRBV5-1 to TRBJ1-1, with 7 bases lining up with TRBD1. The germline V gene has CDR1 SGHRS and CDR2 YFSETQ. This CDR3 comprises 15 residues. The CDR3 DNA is TGCGCCAGCAGCGCTCGACAGGGTTCGAACGCTGAAGCTTTCTTT. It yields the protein CASSARQGSNAEAFF.

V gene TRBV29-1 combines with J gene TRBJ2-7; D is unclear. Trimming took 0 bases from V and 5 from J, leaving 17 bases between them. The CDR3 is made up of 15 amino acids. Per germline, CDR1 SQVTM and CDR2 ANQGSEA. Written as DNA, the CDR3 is TGCAGCGTTGAAGAAGGGTTTACGGTCGTCCACGAGCAGTACTTC. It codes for CSVEEGFTVVHEQYF.

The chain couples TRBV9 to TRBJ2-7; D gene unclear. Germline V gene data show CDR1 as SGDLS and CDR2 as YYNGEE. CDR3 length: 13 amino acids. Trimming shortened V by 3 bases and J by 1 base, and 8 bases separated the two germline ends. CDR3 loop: CASSGPISYEQYF. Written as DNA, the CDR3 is TGTGCCAGCAGCGGCCCCATTTCCTACGAGCAGTACTTC.

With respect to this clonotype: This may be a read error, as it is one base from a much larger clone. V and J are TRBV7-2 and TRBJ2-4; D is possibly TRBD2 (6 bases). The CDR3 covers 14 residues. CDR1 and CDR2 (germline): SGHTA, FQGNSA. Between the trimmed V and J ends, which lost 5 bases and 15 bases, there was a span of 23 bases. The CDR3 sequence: CASSPHLSGEGGYF. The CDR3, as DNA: TGTGCCAGCAGCCCTCACCTGAGTGGAGAGGGAGGGTACTTC.

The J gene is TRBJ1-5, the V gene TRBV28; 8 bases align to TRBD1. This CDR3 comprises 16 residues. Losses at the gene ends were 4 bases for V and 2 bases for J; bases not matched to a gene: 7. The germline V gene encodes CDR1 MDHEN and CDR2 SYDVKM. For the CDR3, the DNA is TGTGCCAGCAGTTCCTACAGGGGGTCGGGCAATCAGCCCCAGCATTTT. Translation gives CASSSYRGSGNQPQHF.

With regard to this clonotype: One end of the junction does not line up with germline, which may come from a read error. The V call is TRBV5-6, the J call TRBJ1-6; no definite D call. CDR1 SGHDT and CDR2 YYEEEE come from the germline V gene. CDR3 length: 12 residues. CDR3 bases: TGTGTCAGCAGCTTGGGATATTCACCCCTCCACTTT. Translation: CVSSLGYSPLHF.

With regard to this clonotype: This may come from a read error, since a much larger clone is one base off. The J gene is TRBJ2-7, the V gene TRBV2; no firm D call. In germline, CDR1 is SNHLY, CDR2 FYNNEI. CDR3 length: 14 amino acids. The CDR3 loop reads CASSGRGGAYEQCF. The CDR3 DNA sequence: TGTGCCAGCAGTGGGAGAGGCGGAGCCTACGAGCAGTGCTTC.

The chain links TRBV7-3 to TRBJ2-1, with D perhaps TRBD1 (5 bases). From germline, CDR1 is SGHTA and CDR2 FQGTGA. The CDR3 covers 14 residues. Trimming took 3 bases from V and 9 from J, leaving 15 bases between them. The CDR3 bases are TGTGCCAGCAGCTTTCAGGGTTCCACGGGTGAGCAGTTCTTC. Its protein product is CASSFQGSTGEQFF.

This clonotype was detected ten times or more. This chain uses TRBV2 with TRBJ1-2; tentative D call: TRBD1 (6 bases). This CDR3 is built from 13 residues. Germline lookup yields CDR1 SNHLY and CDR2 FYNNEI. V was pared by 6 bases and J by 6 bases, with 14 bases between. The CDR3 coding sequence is TGTGCCAGCAGGGGGGGGGCTATCGATGGCTACACCTTC. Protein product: CASRGGAIDGYTF.

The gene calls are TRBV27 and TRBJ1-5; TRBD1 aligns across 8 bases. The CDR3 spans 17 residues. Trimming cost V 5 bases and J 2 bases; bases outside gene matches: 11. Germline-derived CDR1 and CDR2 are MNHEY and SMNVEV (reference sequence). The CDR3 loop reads CASSQCRGLGGNQPQHF. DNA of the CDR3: TGTGCCAGCAGTCAATGCAGGGGGCTCGGCGGCAATCAGCCCCAGCATTTT.

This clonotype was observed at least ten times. CDR3 loop: CASSDLDREAEKLFF. CDR3 nucleotide sequence: TGCGCCAGCAGCGACCTTGACAGGGAGGCAGAAAAACTGTTTTTT. This chain joins TRBV4-3 and TRBJ1-4; TRBD1 aligns across 7 bases. V lost 5 bases to trimming and J lost 8 bases; unmatched junction nucleotides: 11. This CDR3 contains 15 residues. Germline-derived CDR1 and CDR2 are LGHNA and YSLEER.

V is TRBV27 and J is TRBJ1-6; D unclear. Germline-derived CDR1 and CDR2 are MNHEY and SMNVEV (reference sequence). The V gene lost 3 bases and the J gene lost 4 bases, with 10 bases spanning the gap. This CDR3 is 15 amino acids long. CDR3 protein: CASSFRDEYNSPLHF. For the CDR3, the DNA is TGTGCCAGCAGTTTCCGGGATGAATATAATTCACCCCTCCACTTT.

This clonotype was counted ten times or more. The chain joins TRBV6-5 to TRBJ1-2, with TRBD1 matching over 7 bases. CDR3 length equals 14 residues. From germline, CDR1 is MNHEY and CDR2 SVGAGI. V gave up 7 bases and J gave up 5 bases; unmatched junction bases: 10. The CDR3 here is CASTRRDSLYGYTF. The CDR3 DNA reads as TGTGCCAGCACCCGCCGGGACAGCCTGTATGGCTACACCTTC.

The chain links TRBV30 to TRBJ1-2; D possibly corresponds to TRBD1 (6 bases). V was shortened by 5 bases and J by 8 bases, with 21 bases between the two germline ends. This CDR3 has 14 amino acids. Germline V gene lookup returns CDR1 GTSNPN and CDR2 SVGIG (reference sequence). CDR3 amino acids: CAWRRGAPQGGYTF. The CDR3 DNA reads TGTGCCTGGCGCCGGGGGGCGCCTCAAGGAGGCTACACCTTC.

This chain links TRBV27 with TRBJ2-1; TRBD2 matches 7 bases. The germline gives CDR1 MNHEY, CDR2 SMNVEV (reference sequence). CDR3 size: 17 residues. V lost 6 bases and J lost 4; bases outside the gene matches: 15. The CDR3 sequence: CASSPGGEPSTYNEQFF. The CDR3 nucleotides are TGTGCCAGCAGCCCGGGGGGAGAGCCGTCTACGTACAATGAGCAGTTCTTC.

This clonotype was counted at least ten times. The CDR3 nucleotides read TGCAGTGCTAGTGGGAGGGGAACTCAGCCCCAGCATTTT. Encoded protein: CSASGRGTQPQHF. This chain links TRBV20-1 with TRBJ1-5; tentatively, D is TRBD1 (5 bases). CDR1 is DFQATT and CDR2 is SNEGSKA in the germline V gene (reference sequence). This CDR3 contains 13 residues. The V end lost 3 bases, the J end lost 6 bases, and 12 bases lay between the germline ends.